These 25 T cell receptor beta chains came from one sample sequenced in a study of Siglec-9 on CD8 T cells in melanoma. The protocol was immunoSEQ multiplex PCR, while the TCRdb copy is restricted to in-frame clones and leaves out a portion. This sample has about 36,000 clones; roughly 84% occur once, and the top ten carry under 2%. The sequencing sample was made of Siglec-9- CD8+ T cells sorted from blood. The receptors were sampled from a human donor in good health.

In DNA form, the CDR3 reads TGTGCCAGCAGCCGCACGGACAGTAGCAATCAGCCCCAGCATTTT. This gives the protein CASSRTDSSNQPQHF. J is TRBJ1-5 and V is TRBV4-2; tentatively, D is TRBD1 (6 bases). The V gene's germline CDR1 is LGHNA and CDR2 YNFKEQ. This CDR3 contains 15 residues. V was pared by 4 bases and J by 0 bases, with 10 bases between.

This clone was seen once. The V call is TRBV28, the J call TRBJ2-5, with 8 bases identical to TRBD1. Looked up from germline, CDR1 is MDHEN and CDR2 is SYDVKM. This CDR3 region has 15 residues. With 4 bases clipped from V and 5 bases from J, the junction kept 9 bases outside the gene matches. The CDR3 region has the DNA TGTGCCAGCAGTTCAAGAGACAGGGGCCGGGAGACCCAGTACTTC. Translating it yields CASSSRDRGRETQYF.

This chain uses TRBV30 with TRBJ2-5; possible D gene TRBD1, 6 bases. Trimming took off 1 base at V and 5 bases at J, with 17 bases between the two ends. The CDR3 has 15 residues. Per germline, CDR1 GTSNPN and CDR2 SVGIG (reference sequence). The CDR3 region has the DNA TGTGCCTGGAGTGGGGGGCAGGGTGGGGTGGAGACCCAGTACTTC. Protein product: CAWSGGQGGVETQYF.

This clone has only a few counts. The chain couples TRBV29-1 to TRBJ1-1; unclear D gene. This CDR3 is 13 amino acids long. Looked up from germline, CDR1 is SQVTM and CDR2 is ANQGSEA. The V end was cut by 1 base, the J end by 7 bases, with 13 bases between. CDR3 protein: CSVEGPWTSEAFF. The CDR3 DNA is TGCAGCGTTGAAGGCCCCTGGACTAGTGAAGCTTTCTTT. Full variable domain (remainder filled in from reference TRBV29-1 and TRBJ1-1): SAVISQKPSRDICQRGTSLTIQCQVDSQVTMMFWYRQQPGQSLTLIATANQGSEATYESGFVIDKFPISRPNLTFSTLTVSNMSPEDSSIYLCSVEGPWTSEAFFGQGTRLTVV.

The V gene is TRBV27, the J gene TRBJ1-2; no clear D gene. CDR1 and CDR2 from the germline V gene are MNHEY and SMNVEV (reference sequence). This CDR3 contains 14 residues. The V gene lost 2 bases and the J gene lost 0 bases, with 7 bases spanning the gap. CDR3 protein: CASSLTAANYGYTF. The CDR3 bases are TGTGCCAGCAGTTTAACCGCAGCTAACTATGGCTACACCTTC.

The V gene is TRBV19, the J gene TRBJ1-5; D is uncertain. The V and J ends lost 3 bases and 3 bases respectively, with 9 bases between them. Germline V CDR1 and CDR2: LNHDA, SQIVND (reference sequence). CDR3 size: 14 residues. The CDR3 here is CASSMDRYNQPQHF. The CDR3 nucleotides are TGTGCCAGTAGTATGGACCGTTACAATCAGCCCCAGCATTTT.

Here the CDR3 reads CASSLVRGTDGYTF. The CDR3, as DNA: TGTGCCAGCAGCTTAGTGCGGGGGACGGATGGCTACACCTTC. The rearrangement links TRBV7-2 to TRBJ1-2, with D possibly matching TRBD1 (5 bases). V was shortened by 1 base and J by 6 bases, with 12 bases between the two germline ends. This CDR3 is built from 14 residues. The V gene's germline CDR1 is SGHTA and CDR2 FQGNSA. Full variable domain (rest looked up from reference TRBV7-2 and TRBJ1-2): GAGVSQSPSNKVTEKGKDVELRCDPISGHTALYWYRQSLGQGLEFLIYFQGNSAPDKSGLPSDRFSAERTGGSVSTLTIQRTQQEDSAVYLCASSLVRGTDGYTFGSGTRLTVV.

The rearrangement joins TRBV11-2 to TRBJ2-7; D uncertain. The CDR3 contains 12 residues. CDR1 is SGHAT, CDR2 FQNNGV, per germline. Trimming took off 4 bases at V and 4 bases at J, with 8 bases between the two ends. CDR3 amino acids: CASSSGLYEQYF. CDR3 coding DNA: TGTGCCAGCAGCTCTGGCCTGTACGAGCAGTACTTC.

CDR3: CASSHTGEADTQYF. The CDR3 bases are TGCGCCAGCAGCCACACAGGGGAGGCAGATACGCAGTATTTT. The rearrangement joins TRBV4-1 to TRBJ2-3; D might be TRBD1 (7 bases). V lost 3 bases to trimming and J lost 4 bases, with 11 bases between them. This CDR3 region has 14 residues. The germline gives CDR1 MGHRA, CDR2 YSYEKL.

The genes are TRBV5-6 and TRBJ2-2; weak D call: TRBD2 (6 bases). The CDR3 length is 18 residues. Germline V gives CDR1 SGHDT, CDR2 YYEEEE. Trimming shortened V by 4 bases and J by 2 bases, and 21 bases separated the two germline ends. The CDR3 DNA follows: TGTGCCAGCAGCCACCCGTGGCAGCGGAGGGACAACACCGGGGAGCTGTTTTTT. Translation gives CASSHPWQRRDNTGELFF.

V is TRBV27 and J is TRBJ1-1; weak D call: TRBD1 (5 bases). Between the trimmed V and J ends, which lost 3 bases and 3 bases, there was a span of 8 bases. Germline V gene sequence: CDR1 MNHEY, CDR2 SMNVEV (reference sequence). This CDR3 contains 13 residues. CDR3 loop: CASSFWGDTEAFF. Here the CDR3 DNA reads TGTGCCAGCAGTTTTTGGGGGGACACTGAAGCTTTCTTT.

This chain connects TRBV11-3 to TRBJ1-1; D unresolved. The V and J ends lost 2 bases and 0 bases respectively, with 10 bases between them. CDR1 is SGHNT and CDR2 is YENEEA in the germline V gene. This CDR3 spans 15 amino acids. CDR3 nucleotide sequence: TGTGCCAGCAGCTTATCTCGGGAAATGAACACTGAAGCTTTCTTT. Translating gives CASSLSREMNTEAFF. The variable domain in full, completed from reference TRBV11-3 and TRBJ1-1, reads EAGVVQSPRYKIIEKKQPVAFWCNPISGHNTLYWYLQNLGQGPELLIRYENEEAVDDSQLPKDRFSAERLKGVDSTLKIQPAELGDSAVYLCASSLSREMNTEAFFGQGTRLTVV.

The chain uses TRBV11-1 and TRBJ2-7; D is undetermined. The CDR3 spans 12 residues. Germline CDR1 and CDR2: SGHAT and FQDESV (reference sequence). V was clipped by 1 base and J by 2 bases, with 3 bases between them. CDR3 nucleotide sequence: TGTGCCAGCAGCTTAGATACCTACGAGCAGTACTTC. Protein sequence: CASSLDTYEQYF.

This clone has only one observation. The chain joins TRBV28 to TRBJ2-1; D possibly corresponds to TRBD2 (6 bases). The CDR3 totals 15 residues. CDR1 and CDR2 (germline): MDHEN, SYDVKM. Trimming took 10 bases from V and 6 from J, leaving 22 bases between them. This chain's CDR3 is CAIGLAGSTGNEQFF. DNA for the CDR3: TGTGCCATCGGTCTTGCCGGGAGCACGGGCAATGAGCAGTTCTTC.

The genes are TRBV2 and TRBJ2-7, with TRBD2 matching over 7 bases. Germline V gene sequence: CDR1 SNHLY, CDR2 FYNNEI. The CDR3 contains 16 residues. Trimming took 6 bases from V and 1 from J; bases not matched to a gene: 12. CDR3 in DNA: TGTGCCAGCAGGGATACCGGGACTACATCTTCCTACGAGCAGTACTTC. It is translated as CASRDTGTTSSYEQYF.

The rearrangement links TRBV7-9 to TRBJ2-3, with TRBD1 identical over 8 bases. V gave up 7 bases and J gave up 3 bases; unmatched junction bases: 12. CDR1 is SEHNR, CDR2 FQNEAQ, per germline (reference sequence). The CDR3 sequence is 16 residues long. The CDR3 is CASIQSRGLITDTQYF. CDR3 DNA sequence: TGTGCCAGCATCCAGAGCAGGGGGCTCATTACAGATACGCAGTATTTT.

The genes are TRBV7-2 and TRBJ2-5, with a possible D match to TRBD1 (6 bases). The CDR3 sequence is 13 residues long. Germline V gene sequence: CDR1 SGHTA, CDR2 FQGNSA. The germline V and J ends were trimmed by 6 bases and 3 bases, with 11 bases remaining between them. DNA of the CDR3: TGTGCCAGCAGACTACAGGGTGAAGAGACCCAGTACTTC. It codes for CASRLQGEETQYF.

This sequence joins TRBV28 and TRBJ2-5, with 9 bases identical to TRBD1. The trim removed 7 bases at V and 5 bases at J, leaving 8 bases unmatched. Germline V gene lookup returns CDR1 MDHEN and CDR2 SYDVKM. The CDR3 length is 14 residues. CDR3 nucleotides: TGTGCCAGCACCGCGACAGGGGGAGTGGAGACCCAGTACTTC. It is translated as CASTATGGVETQYF.

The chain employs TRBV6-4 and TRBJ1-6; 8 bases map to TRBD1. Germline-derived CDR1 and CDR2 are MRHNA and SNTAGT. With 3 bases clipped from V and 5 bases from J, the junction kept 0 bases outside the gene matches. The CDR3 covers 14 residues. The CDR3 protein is CASSETGDNSPLHF. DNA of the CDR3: TGTGCCAGCAGTGAGACAGGGGATAATTCACCCCTCCACTTT.

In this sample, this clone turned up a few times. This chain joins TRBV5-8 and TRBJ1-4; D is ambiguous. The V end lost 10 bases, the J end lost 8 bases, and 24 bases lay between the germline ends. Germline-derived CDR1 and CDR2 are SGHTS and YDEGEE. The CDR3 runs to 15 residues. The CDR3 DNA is TGTGCCTATCCATTAACCGAGACGTCGGTGGAAAAACTGTTTTTT. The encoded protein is CAYPLTETSVEKLFF.

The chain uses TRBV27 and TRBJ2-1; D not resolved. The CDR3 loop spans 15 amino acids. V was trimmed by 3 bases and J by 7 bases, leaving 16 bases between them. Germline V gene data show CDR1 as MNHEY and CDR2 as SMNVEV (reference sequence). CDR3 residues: CASSLIVGSRNEQFF. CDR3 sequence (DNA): TGTGCCAGCAGTTTGATCGTGGGCAGCCGGAATGAGCAGTTCTTC.

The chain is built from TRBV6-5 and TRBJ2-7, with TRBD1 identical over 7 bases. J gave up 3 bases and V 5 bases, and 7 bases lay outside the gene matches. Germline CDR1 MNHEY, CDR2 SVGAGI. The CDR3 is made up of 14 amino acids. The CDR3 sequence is CASSTTGEGYEQYF. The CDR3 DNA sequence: TGTGCCAGCAGTACTACAGGGGAAGGCTACGAGCAGTACTTC.

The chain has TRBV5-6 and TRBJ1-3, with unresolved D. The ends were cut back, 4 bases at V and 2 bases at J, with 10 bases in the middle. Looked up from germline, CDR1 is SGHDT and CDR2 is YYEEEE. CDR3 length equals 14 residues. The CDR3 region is CASSRKSAGNTIYF. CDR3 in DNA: TGTGCCAGCAGCCGCAAGTCTGCTGGAAACACCATATATTTT.

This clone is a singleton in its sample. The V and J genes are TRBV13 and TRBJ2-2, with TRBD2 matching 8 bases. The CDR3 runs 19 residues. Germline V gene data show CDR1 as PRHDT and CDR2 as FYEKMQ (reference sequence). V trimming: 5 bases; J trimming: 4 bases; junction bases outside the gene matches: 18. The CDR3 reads CASSPPGAGGVGGTGELFF. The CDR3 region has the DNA TGTGCCAGCAGCCCCCCTGGCGCGGGGGGCGTCGGCGGCACCGGGGAGCTGTTTTTT.

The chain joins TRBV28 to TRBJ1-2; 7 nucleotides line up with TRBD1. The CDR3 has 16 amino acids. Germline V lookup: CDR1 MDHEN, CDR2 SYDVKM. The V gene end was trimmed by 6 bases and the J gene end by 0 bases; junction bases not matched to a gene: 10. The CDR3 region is CASSVVGTDSNYGYTF. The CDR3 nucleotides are TGTGCCAGCAGCGTCGTAGGGACAGACTCTAACTATGGCTACACCTTC.